One sample yielded the 5 T cell receptor beta chains listed below, sequenced in a study of cytomegalovirus exposure and HLA in healthy donors. Sequencing used immunoSEQ multiplex PCR; TCRdb keeps in-frame clones, though not all of them. Of around 140,000 clones listed, roughly 93% are singletons. The sequencing input was PBMCs. Source of these receptors: a man younger than 35 in good health and CMV-seropositive.

The chain uses TRBV12-1 and TRBJ2-7; TRBD1, as called in the table, went unchecked against the DNA. TRBV12-1 has pseudogene status. The CDR3 extends over 16 amino acids. CDR3 in amino acids: CASALPRGQGVYEQYF. In nucleotides, the CDR3 is TGTGCCAGCGCCCTTCCGAGGGGACAGGGAGTATACGAGCAGTACTTC.

The V gene is TRBV27, the J gene TRBJ2-2; D not resolved. Per germline, CDR1 MNHEY and CDR2 SMNVEV (reference sequence). V was trimmed by 5 bases and J by 6 bases, leaving 13 bases between them. CDR3 length equals 14 residues. In DNA form, the CDR3 reads TGTGCCAGCAGTCAGACGGGTCTCCCCGGGGAGCTGTTTTTT. The encoded protein is CASSQTGLPGELFF.

The V gene is TRBV5-4, the J gene TRBJ2-5; no definite D call. The ends were cut back, 0 bases at V and 1 base at J, with 4 bases in the middle. CDR3 length equals 13 residues. Germline CDR1 SGHNT, CDR2 YYREEE (reference sequence). CDR3 sequence (DNA): TGTGCCAGCAGCTTGGGGCCCCAAGAGACCCAGTACTTC. The encoded protein is CASSLGPQETQYF.

DNA for the CDR3: TGTGCCAGCACTAGGACTAGCGGAGGAGACAATGAGCAGTTCTTC. This codes for CASTRTSGGDNEQFF. The chain has TRBV6-1 and TRBJ2-1; TRBD2 matches 10 bases. The CDR3 loop spans 15 amino acids. Germline V gene data show CDR1 as MNHNS and CDR2 as SASEGT. The V segment lost 7 bases and the J segment 5 bases; nucleotides outside the gene matches: 8.

J is TRBJ2-7 and V is TRBV28; 8 positions agree with TRBD2. J gave up 2 bases and V 2 bases, and 11 bases lay outside the gene matches. This CDR3 is built from 17 residues. Germline V gene sequence: CDR1 MDHEN, CDR2 SYDVKM. CDR3 residues: CASSLVVTGLVPYEQYF. The DNA of the CDR3 is TGTGCCAGCAGTTTAGTTGTGACGGGACTAGTCCCCTACGAGCAGTACTTC.